One and the same sample provided the 32 T cell receptor beta chains below, sequenced in a study of blood T cell repertoires in COVID-19. Produced via immunoSEQ multiplex PCR; TCRdb's table is partial and in-frame only. The table has fewer than 80,000 clones, roughly nine tenths seen once. Material: peripheral blood. These receptors all stem from a human donor in a cohort sampled during active COVID-19.

J is TRBJ2-3 and V is TRBV5-1; 9 bases fit TRBD2. Trimming cost V 3 bases and J 2 bases; bases outside gene matches: 10. CDR1 and CDR2 (germline): SGHRS, YFSETQ. This CDR3 is 17 amino acids long. CDR3 coding DNA: TGCGCCAGCAGCTCCGGAACTAGCGGGCCCAACACAGATACGCAGTATTTT. This gives the protein CASSSGTSGPNTDTQYF. Full variable domain (rest looked up from reference TRBV5-1 and TRBJ2-3): KAGVTQTPRYLIKTRGQQVTLSCSPISGHRSVSWYQQTPGQGLQFLFEYFSETQRNKGNFPGRFSGRQFSNSRSEMNVSTLELGDSALYLCASSSGTSGPNTDTQYFGPGTRLTVL.

The rearrangement links TRBV6-1 to TRBJ2-7; 9 bases agree with TRBD2. The V gene end was trimmed by 3 bases and the J gene end by 2 bases; junction bases not matched to a gene: 5. The germline CDR1 and CDR2 sequences are MNHNS and SASEGT. The CDR3 loop spans 15 amino acids. The CDR3 DNA sequence: TGTGCCAGCAGTGACCCGGGACTAGCCCCCTACGAGCAGTACTTC. As protein: CASSDPGLAPYEQYF.

A few counts support this clone. This chain uses TRBV6-1 with TRBJ2-3; TRBD2 matches at 12 bases. This CDR3 is built from 17 residues. The junction had 5 bases not matched to a gene; V was cut back by 2 bases and J by 2 bases. Germline values: CDR1 MNHNS, CDR2 SASEGT. In DNA form, the CDR3 reads TGTGCCAGCAGTGAACATCTAGCGGGGGGGCCCACAGATACGCAGTATTTT. Amino acid sequence: CASSEHLAGGPTDTQYF.

V is TRBV3-1 (or the pseudogene TRBV3-2) and J is TRBJ2-3; D is ambiguous. Trimming removed 4 bases at V and 6 bases at J, with 8 bases between. This CDR3 contains 12 residues. Germline V gives CDR1 LGHDT, CDR2 YNNKEL (reference sequence). In nucleotides, the CDR3 is TGTGCCAGCAGCCTTTCTTTGGATACGCAGTATTTT. It is translated as CASSLSLDTQYF.

This clone occurred a few times. The CDR3 nucleotides read TGTGCCAGCAGGGCCGCCAGGGTCAACAATGAGCAGTTCTTC. It translates to CASRAARVNNEQFF. The chain recombines TRBV2 with TRBJ2-1; a possible D gene is TRBD1 (5 bases). Germline-derived CDR1 and CDR2 are SNHLY and FYNNEI. There are 14 residues in the CDR3. Trimming stripped 6 bases from V and 5 bases from J, with 14 bases between.

V gene TRBV5-1 combines with J gene TRBJ1-1; D not resolved. Trimming took off 2 bases at V and 3 bases at J, with 14 bases between the two ends. The CDR3 extends over 15 amino acids. Germline V gene sequence: CDR1 SGHRS, CDR2 YFSETQ. The CDR3 sequence is CASSLSHDSDTEAFF. Here the CDR3 DNA reads TGCGCCAGCAGCTTAAGCCACGACTCGGACACTGAAGCTTTCTTT.

Written as DNA, the CDR3 is TGTGCCAGCAGCGGAGGGGGGGGCGGAAATAATTCACCCCTCCACTTT. It is translated as CASSGGGGGNNSPLHF. This chain joins TRBV9 and TRBJ1-6, with D possibly matching TRBD1 (6 bases). From germline, CDR1 is SGDLS and CDR2 YYNGEE. Trimming pared 3 bases from V and 5 bases from J, leaving 15 bases between. This CDR3 has 16 residues.

This clone came up a few times. The chain links TRBV4-1 to TRBJ2-1, with TRBD1 identical over 8 bases. The CDR3 is 18 amino acids. Germline V gene sequence: CDR1 MGHRA, CDR2 YSYEKL. J was trimmed by 4 bases and V by 4 bases; bases with no gene match: 15. CDR3 amino acids: CASSPFRQGISGYNEQFF. The CDR3 bases are TGCGCCAGCAGCCCGTTCCGACAGGGGATCTCAGGGTACAATGAGCAGTTCTTC.

J is TRBJ1-1 and V is TRBV18; TRBD1 matches 8 bases. This CDR3 contains 15 residues. V gave up 3 bases and J gave up 1 base; unmatched junction bases: 4. Germline-derived CDR1 and CDR2 are KGHSH and LQKENI. CDR3 protein: CASSPTGQGNTEAFF. DNA for the CDR3: TGTGCCAGCTCACCCACTGGACAGGGGAACACTGAAGCTTTCTTT.

This clone is medium-sized by share. The rearrangement uses TRBV15 and TRBJ2-1, with TRBD2 matching over 9 bases. The CDR3 length is 16 residues. V was pared by 4 bases and J by 7 bases, with 11 bases of the junction left unmatched. In germline, CDR1 is LNHNV, CDR2 YYDKDF (reference sequence). The DNA for the CDR3 is TGTGCCACCAGCAACTTAGCGGGAGCAAGTTGGAATGAGCAGTTCTTC. As protein: CATSNLAGASWNEQFF.

The rearrangement links TRBV14 to TRBJ2-3; tentatively, D is TRBD1 (5 bases). The CDR3 contains 12 residues. With 1 base removed from V and 13 bases from J, the gap between germline ends came to 12 bases. CDR1 and CDR2 (germline): SGHDN, FVKESK. The CDR3 DNA is TGTGCCAGCAGCCAAGGATTTCTAGGGGAGTATTTT. Protein sequence: CASSQGFLGEYF.

The chain has TRBV27 and TRBJ1-3; D is uncertain. Germline V CDR1 and CDR2: MNHEY, SMNVEV (reference sequence). The germline V and J ends were trimmed by 5 bases and 0 bases, with 8 bases remaining between them. This CDR3 has 14 residues. CDR3 sequence: CASSLSYSGNTIYF. The CDR3 coding sequence is TGTGCCAGCAGTCTCTCTTACTCTGGAAACACCATATATTTT.

The V call is TRBV9, the J call TRBJ2-3, with TRBD2 as a possible D gene (5 bases). Germline V gene data show CDR1 as SGDLS and CDR2 as YYNGEE. Trimming left V 4 bases short and J 2 bases short, with 14 bases between. The CDR3 is made up of 15 amino acids. CDR3 in DNA: TGTGCCAGCAGCCAAACGGGCGGGTTCACAGATACGCAGTATTTT. This gives the protein CASSQTGGFTDTQYF.

The genes are TRBV30 and TRBJ2-7; D is possibly TRBD2 (6 bases). This CDR3 region has 12 residues. V was cut by 7 bases and J by 3 bases, with 13 bases left in between. The V gene's germline CDR1 is GTSNPN and CDR2 SVGIG (reference sequence). CDR3 sequence: CALGGLSYEQYF. CDR3 nucleotides: TGTGCCTTGGGAGGACTAAGCTACGAGCAGTACTTC.

This chain uses TRBV2 with TRBJ2-7; TRBD1 matches 7 bases. This CDR3 region has 13 residues. V lost 8 bases to trimming and J lost 8 bases; unmatched junction nucleotides: 12. Germline CDR1 SNHLY, CDR2 FYNNEI. The CDR3 spells CASRASGTAKQYF. CDR3 coding DNA: TGTGCCAGCCGTGCCTCCGGGACAGCGAAGCAGTACTTC.

The chain has TRBV6-1 and TRBJ2-3; 7 nucleotides align to TRBD1. The CDR3 extends over 15 amino acids. V lost 1 base to trimming and J lost 8 bases; unmatched junction nucleotides: 9. Looked up from germline, CDR1 is MNHNS and CDR2 is SASEGT. The CDR3 here is CASSEEGRGFGTQYF. In DNA form, the CDR3 reads TGTGCCAGCAGTGAAGAGGGCAGGGGGTTCGGTACGCAGTATTTT.

The chain carries TRBV10-3 and TRBJ2-7; the D gene is possibly TRBD2 (6 bases). In germline, CDR1 is ENHRY, CDR2 SYGVKD. The CDR3 contains 13 residues. Trimming took 7 bases from V and 6 from J, leaving 16 bases between them. CDR3 region: CAITRGGLSEQYF. CDR3 coding DNA: TGTGCCATCACCCGGGGAGGTCTCTCCGAGCAGTACTTC.

The chain recombines TRBV5-1 with TRBJ2-1, with 8 bases fitting TRBD1. Trimming took 4 bases from V and 6 from J; bases not matched to a gene: 6. This CDR3 has 14 residues. Germline-derived CDR1 and CDR2 are SGHRS and YFSETQ. The CDR3 nucleotides are TGCGCCAGCAGCGCCCAGGGGGCGGTCAATGAGCAGTTCTTC. This sequence encodes CASSAQGAVNEQFF.

This rearrangement joins TRBV5-4 to TRBJ1-2; D might be TRBD1 (6 bases). The CDR3 is 15 amino acids. In germline, CDR1 is SGHNT, CDR2 YYREEE (reference sequence). Trimming left V 4 bases short and J 0 bases short, with 13 bases between. The CDR3 coding sequence is TGTGCCAGCAGCGTCGCAGGGGATACTAACTATGGCTACACCTTC. Translating it yields CASSVAGDTNYGYTF.

This clone occurred a few times. The V gene is TRBV29-1, the J gene TRBJ1-1; TRBD1 agrees at 7 bases. CDR1 and CDR2 from the germline V gene are SQVTM and ANQGSEA. The CDR3 sequence is 12 residues long. J gave up 9 bases and V 0 bases, and 4 bases lay outside the gene matches. The chain's CDR3 is CSVEEQQGQAFF. The CDR3 coding sequence is TGCAGCGTTGAAGAACAACAGGGGCAAGCTTTCTTT.

J is TRBJ2-2 and V is TRBV28, with 13 bases that match TRBD2. V was clipped by 6 bases and J by 1 base; unmatched bases: 8. Looked up from germline, CDR1 is MDHEN and CDR2 is SYDVKM. This CDR3 spans 18 amino acids. CDR3 in amino acids: CASSLGLAGPWNTGELFF. The DNA of the CDR3 is TGTGCCAGCAGCTTGGGACTAGCGGGACCCTGGAACACCGGGGAGCTGTTTTTT.

This chain uses TRBV7-9 with TRBJ2-7, with a weak D call TRBD2 (6 bases). CDR1 is SEHNR, CDR2 FQNEAQ, per germline (reference sequence). The CDR3 is 15 amino acids. V lost 3 bases to trimming and J lost 0 bases, with 12 bases between them. For the CDR3, the DNA is TGTGCCAGCAGCTTCGGAGGGATACTCTCCTACGAGCAGTACTTC. The encoded protein is CASSFGGILSYEQYF.

This chain uses TRBV30 with TRBJ2-7; TRBD1 agrees at 8 bases. This CDR3 region has 15 residues. CDR1 is GTSNPN and CDR2 is SVGIG in the germline V gene (reference sequence). J was trimmed by 6 bases and V by 3 bases; bases with no gene match: 13. CDR3 amino acids: CAWSPSGRGTGEQYF. The CDR3 region has the DNA TGTGCCTGGAGCCCCTCGGGCAGGGGGACAGGCGAGCAGTACTTC. The full variable domain, completed using reference TRBV30 and TRBJ2-7, is SQTIHQWPATLVQPVGSPLSLECTVEGTSNPNLYWYRQAAGRGLQLLFYSVGIGQISSEVPQNLSASRPQDRQFILSSKKLLLSDSGFYLCAWSPSGRGTGEQYFGPGTRLTVT.

CDR3 in DNA: TGTGCCAGCAGTCACGTAACCGGGACAGCCAAGTACTATGGCTACACCTTC. Its protein product is CASSHVTGTAKYYGYTF. V and J are TRBV27 and TRBJ1-2; 7 bases map to TRBD1. The CDR3 covers 17 residues. CDR1 and CDR2 from the germline V gene are MNHEY and SMNVEV (reference sequence). The junction had 15 bases not matched to a gene; V was cut back by 5 bases and J by 3 bases.

J is TRBJ2-5 and V is TRBV29-1; a weak D match, TRBD2 (6 bases). Germline V gives CDR1 SQVTM, CDR2 ANQGSEA. This CDR3 has 14 amino acids. V was pared by 1 base and J by 2 bases, with 11 bases between. CDR3 residues: CSVEGDAGQETQYF. The CDR3 DNA is TGCAGCGTTGAAGGAGATGCGGGGCAAGAGACCCAGTACTTC.

This chain uses TRBV19 with TRBJ1-5; D unclear. Trimming took off 3 bases at V and 0 bases at J, with 12 bases between the two ends. From germline, CDR1 is LNHDA and CDR2 SQIVND (reference sequence). The CDR3 has 16 residues. This CDR3 is CASSIQTGVSNQPQHF. Written as DNA, the CDR3 is TGTGCCAGTAGTATCCAGACGGGTGTTAGCAATCAGCCCCAGCATTTT.

The rearrangement uses TRBV5-1 and TRBJ2-7; possibly TRBD1 for D (5 bases). The CDR3 length is 13 residues. Trimming shortened V by 3 bases and J by 0 bases, and 7 bases separated the two germline ends. The germline gives CDR1 SGHRS, CDR2 YFSETQ. CDR3 nucleotides: TGCGCCAGCAGCTACAGGAGCTCCTACGAGCAGTACTTC. Protein: CASSYRSSYEQYF. Full variable domain (rest looked up from reference TRBV5-1 and TRBJ2-7): KAGVTQTPRYLIKTRGQQVTLSCSPISGHRSVSWYQQTPGQGLQFLFEYFSETQRNKGNFPGRFSGRQFSNSRSEMNVSTLELGDSALYLCASSYRSSYEQYFGPGTRLTVT.

The V call is TRBV4-2, the J call TRBJ2-7; TRBD2 matches 10 bases. Germline CDR1 reads LGHNA; CDR2 reads YNFKEQ. The CDR3 has 15 amino acids. Unmatched junction bases numbered 11, after V lost 8 bases and J lost 4 bases. CDR3 DNA sequence: TGTGCCAGCGGGAAAAGAGCGGGGGGGGAGTACGAGCAGTACTTC. The encoded protein is CASGKRAGGEYEQYF.

V gene TRBV3-1 (or the pseudogene TRBV3-2) combines with J gene TRBJ2-7; no definite D call. V shed 2 bases and J shed 9 bases, with 17 bases lying between them. The CDR3 spans 14 residues. CDR1 LGHDT and CDR2 YNNKEL come from the germline V gene (reference sequence). The CDR3 DNA is TGTGCCAGCAGCCAAACCCGTACCGGGTCTGTGCAGTACTTC. This codes for CASSQTRTGSVQYF.

This sequence joins TRBV11-1 and TRBJ2-7, with TRBD1 matching over 7 bases. There are 12 residues in the CDR3. With V trimmed by 5 bases and J by 6 bases, 4 bases remained unmatched. Germline CDR1 reads SGHAT; CDR2 reads FQDESV (reference sequence). CDR3 loop: CASSITGAEQYF. The CDR3 DNA follows: TGTGCCAGCAGCATCACAGGGGCCGAGCAGTACTTC.

V usage is TRBV28 and J usage is TRBJ1-1, with D tentatively TRBD1 (5 bases). The CDR3 is 12 residues long. In germline, CDR1 is MDHEN, CDR2 SYDVKM. Trimming left V 8 bases short and J 6 bases short, with 13 bases between. DNA of the CDR3: TGTGCCAGCCCCTCGGGGGGATCTGAAGCTTTCTTT. Its translation is CASPSGGSEAFF.

This chain connects TRBV24-1 to TRBJ2-2; perhaps TRBD2 as D (6 bases). This CDR3 spans 17 amino acids. CDR1 and CDR2 from the germline V gene are KGHDR and SFDVKD. Deletions cut 3 bases from V and 7 bases from J, with 20 bases between. This CDR3 is CATSDGGTRENDGELFF. In DNA, the CDR3 is TGTGCCACCAGTGATGGGGGGACCCGGGAAAACGACGGGGAGCTGTTTTTT.